Listed below are T cell receptor beta chains from one sample, sequenced in a study of blood T cells in healthy people across ages. TCRdb re-called the 5' RACE reads through MiXCR, storing one row per CDR3 protein. The profile shows about 670,000 distinct CDR3 sequences, roughly two fifths of them singletons. Sequenced input: blood. These receptors all come from a man at least 80 years old in good health. The CDR3 runs from the conserved cysteine through the conserved F or W. The order of the fields is J gene, D gene, clone size, V gene, CDR3 DNA, CDR3 protein. A D gene is named only where the DNA matches it firmly. Not all rows give a size; the values are once, few, many and, for expanded clones, a class.

>TRBJ2-3|TRBD2|.|TRBV4-2
TGTGCCAGCAGCGACAGCCCGGGACTAGCAACAGATACGCAGTATTTT
CASSDSPGLATDTQYF
>TRBJ2-7|TRBD1|.|TRBV29-1
TGCAGCGCTGGGGACAGCAACTACGAGCAGTACTTC
CSAGDSNYEQYF
>TRBJ2-7|.|few|TRBV6-2/TRBV6-3
TGTGCCAGCAGAAATGAGCCCAACTCCTACGAGCAGTACTTC
CASRNEPNSYEQYF
>TRBJ2-5|.|.|TRBV7-9
TGTGCCAGCGCGGTCGGGCGACGGGGGATACTCCAAGAGACCCAGTACTTC
CASAVGRRGILQETQYF
>TRBJ1-1|.|few|TRBV27
TGTGCCAGCAGTAGGGGGGATACTGAAGCTTTCTTT
CASSRGDTEAFF
>TRBJ2-7|.|.|TRBV4-1
TGCGCCAGCAGCCGAGAAAGCACCTACGAGCAGTACTTC
CASSRESTYEQYF
>TRBJ2-3|.|.|TRBV2
TGTGCCCTTAAGCGACAGGGCACAGATACGCAGTATTTT
CALKRQGTDTQYF
>TRBJ2-2|TRBD1|.|TRBV12-3/TRBV12-4
TGTGCCAGCAGGTCAGGGGGACGGAGGAACACCGGGGAGCTGTTTTTT
CASRSGGRRNTGELFF
>TRBJ2-2|TRBD2|few|TRBV9
TGTGCCAGCAGCGTAGAGGGAGGGGTCGGCACCGGGGAGTTGTTTTTT
CASSVEGGVGTGELFF
>TRBJ2-3|TRBD2|.|TRBV20-1
TGCAGTGCTGGGATCCATAGCGGGAGAAGGGCAGATACGCAGTATTTT
CSAGIHSGRRADTQYF
>TRBJ2-5|.|.|TRBV29-1
TGCAGCGTTGAGGAGGGGGCGGTAGGAGAGACCCAGTACTTC
CSVEEGAVGETQYF
>TRBJ1-2|.|.|TRBV27
TGTGCCAGCAGCTCCCCGAGGGGGGCCGTCTATGGCTACACCTTC
CASSSPRGAVYGYTF
>TRBJ1-2|.|few|TRBV7-3
TGTGCCAGCAGCTCCAAGAGGGGCTATGGCTACACCTTC
CASSSKRGYGYTF
>TRBJ2-7|.|few|TRBV7-9
TGTGCCAGCAGCTTAGATACGGGGGATCACTCCTACGAGCAGTACTTC
CASSLDTGDHSYEQYF
>TRBJ2-5|TRBD2|.|TRBV12-3/TRBV12-4
TGTGCCAGCAGCCTCAGCGGGAGGGCCTGGGGGCAGTACTTC
CASSLSGRAWGQYF
>TRBJ1-4|.|few|TRBV14
TGTGCCAGCAGCCAAGATATAACAGGGTTAAGAGAAAAACTGTTTTTT
CASSQDITGLREKLFF